Listed below are T cell receptor beta chains from one sample, sequenced in a study of T cell changes during pregnancy in multiple sclerosis. Only in-frame clones appear in the TCRdb table, and some are missing; sequencing was by immunoSEQ multiplex PCR. This table holds about 40,000 clones, approximately 94% found once. Sequenced here: CD4+ T cells from peripheral blood mononuclear cells, sampled after pregnancy. Source of these receptors: a female donor with multiple sclerosis, enrolled in a pregnancy study. CDR3s include the opening cysteine and the closing phenylalanine or tryptophan.

V gene | CDR3 protein
TRBV5-6 | CASSMTGNTIYF
TRBV27 | CASSRRDRGNTEAFF
TRBV29-1 | CSAGQRYGYTF
TRBV10-3 | CATGTGNSPLHF
TRBV7-2 | CASSSDGLRAGANVLTF
TRBV11-2 | CASRLAGSTGELFF
TRBV18 | CASSPQVASVGGSNEQFF
TRBV11-2 | CASSFRDRGTEAFF
TRBV5-1 | CASSGLTSGRYNEQFF
TRBV18 | CASSQGQGNYGYTF